Listed below are T cell receptor beta chains from one sample, sequenced in a study of T cell responses to AZD1222 COVID-19 vaccine. Sequenced by immunoSEQ multiplex PCR; TCRdb stores in-frame clones only, minus some. The data hold over 130,000 clones, with roughly 91% observed a single time. The specimen was peripheral blood, collected on day 0 of AZD1222 vaccination. The receptors here all came from an adult in good health. The CDR3 runs from the conserved cysteine through the conserved F or W. The order of the fields is V gene, J gene, D gene, clone size, CDR3 DNA, CDR3 protein. The D gene is left open where the match is weak. The size field is filled for only some rows; it gives once, few, many or a size class.

TRBV9	TRBJ1-6	NA	once	TGTGCCAGCAGTAACTCGATACAGGGTTCTTCACCCCTCCACTTT	CASSNSIQGSSPLHF
TRBV3-1/TRBV3-2	TRBJ2-7	NA	NA	TGTGCCAGCAGCCAAGAAGCTGGGGCCAGTTGGGAGCAGTACTTC	CASSQEAGASWEQYF
TRBV9	TRBJ1-2	TRBD1	NA	TGTGCCAGCAGCACCTCCGGGACAGGTACCTATGGCTACACCTTC	CASSTSGTGTYGYTF
TRBV5-1	TRBJ2-7	TRBD1	NA	TGCGCCAGCAGCCTTAGCTTGGCAGGGGGCGAGCAGTACTTC	CASSLSLAGGEQYF
TRBV19	TRBJ2-1	TRBD2	NA	TGTGCCAGTAGTAGATCTAGCGGTGCCTACAATGAGCAGTTCTTC	CASSRSSGAYNEQFF
TRBV5-6	TRBJ2-1	NA	NA	TGTGCCAGCAGCTTGGCCGGGTCCGGTGAGCAGTTCTTC	CASSLAGSGEQFF
TRBV5-4	TRBJ1-2	NA	NA	TGTGCCAGCAGCTTCACCCATCCGGGACAATCTCATGGCTACACCTTC	CASSFTHPGQSHGYTF
TRBV24-1	TRBJ2-3	TRBD2	NA	TGTGCCACCAGGCCTAGCGGGAGTACCGATACGCAGTATTTT	CATRPSGSTDTQYF
TRBV9	TRBJ2-7	NA	NA	TGTGCCAGCATAGTACGGGCCAGCAACTACGAGCAGTACTTC	CASIVRASNYEQYF
TRBV11-2	TRBJ1-3	NA	NA	TGTGCCAGCAGCACCCCGGGCTATAGCTCTGGAAACACCATATATTTT	CASSTPGYSSGNTIYF
TRBV2	TRBJ1-2	NA	once	TGTGCCAGCAGTGATTCTTGGCAGGCAGCTAACTATGGCTACACCTTC	CASSDSWQAANYGYTF
TRBV27	TRBJ2-1	TRBD2	NA	TGTGCCATCAAAATAGCGGGGGGGCCGGGCAATGAGCAGTTCTTC	CAIKIAGGPGNEQFF
TRBV6-2/TRBV6-3	TRBJ1-2	NA	NA	TGTGCCAGCAGTTACGCCAGGGCTGGACATGGCTACACCTTC	CASSYARAGHGYTF
TRBV7-9	TRBJ1-2	NA	NA	TGTGCCAGCAGCTTAGCGCCAGGGAGTCTTGGCTACACCTTC	CASSLAPGSLGYTF
TRBV25-1	TRBJ1-4	NA	NA	TGTGCCAGCAGTGAAATCAAAGGGGAAGAGAATGAAAAACTGTTTTTT	CASSEIKGEENEKLFF
TRBV5-8	TRBJ2-5	NA	NA	TGTGCCAGCAGCCGGGCTACAGGGTTTGGTGGAGAGACCCAGTACTTC	CASSRATGFGGETQYF
TRBV13	TRBJ1-4	TRBD1	NA	TGTGCCAGCAGCTTGGGTACAGGGGGGAATGAAAAACTGTTTTTT	CASSLGTGGNEKLFF
TRBV4-3	TRBJ1-4	NA	NA	TGCGCCAGCAGCCAGCCAGCGGGGTCAACTAATGAAAAACTGTTTTTT	CASSQPAGSTNEKLFF
TRBV18	TRBJ1-4	TRBD1	NA	TGTGCCAGCTCAGGACAGGGAGGAACTAATGAAAAACTGTTTTTT	CASSGQGGTNEKLFF
TRBV18	TRBJ1-1	NA	NA	TGTGCCAGCTCACCACCGGACAAATTGAACACTGAAGCTTTCTTT	CASSPPDKLNTEAFF
TRBV20-1	TRBJ2-7	NA	NA	TGCAGTGCCCTGACGGGCTACGAGCAGTACTTC	CSALTGYEQYF
TRBV3-1/TRBV3-2	TRBJ2-3	NA	NA	TGTGCCAGCAGGAATAGCCCCCCCGGGACAGATACGCAGTATTTT	CASRNSPPGTDTQYF
TRBV6-2/TRBV6-3	TRBJ2-1	NA	once	TGTGCCAGCAGTCCAGGGTTTGCCTCCAATGAGCAGTTCTTC	CASSPGFASNEQFF
TRBV11-3	TRBJ2-5	TRBD2	NA	TGTGCCAGCAGCTTAGTGGAAAAGCGGGAGTACCAAGAGACCCAGTACTTC	CASSLVEKREYQETQYF
TRBV7-2	TRBJ1-1	NA	once	TGTGCCAGCAGCCCAACCCCGAACACTGAAGCTTTCTTT	CASSPTPNTEAFF
TRBV3-1/TRBV3-2	TRBJ1-4	NA	NA	TGTGCCAGAGGACCCGAGCCAACAACGACTAATGAAAAACTGTTTTTT	CARGPEPTTTNEKLFF
TRBV12-5	TRBJ2-6	NA	NA	TGTGCTAGTGGCCCCACCCCTGGACAGTCACGCTCTGGGGCCAACGTCCTGACTTTC	CASGPTPGQSRSGANVLTF
TRBV30	TRBJ1-6	NA	NA	TGTGCCTGGAGGATAGCTGGACATTCCAATTCACCCCTCCACTTT	CAWRIAGHSNSPLHF
TRBV9	TRBJ2-1	NA	NA	TGTGCCAGCAGCGGCACAGGCGGGTCCTACAATGAGCAGTTCTTC	CASSGTGGSYNEQFF
TRBV4-3	TRBJ2-3	TRBD2	NA	TGCGCCAGCAGCCAAGGTTATCAGGCGGGGGGCGGAGATACGCAGTATTTT	CASSQGYQAGGGDTQYF
TRBV7-3	TRBJ1-3	NA	NA	TGTGCCAGCAGCTCACAGGCGGGAAACACCATATATTTT	CASSSQAGNTIYF
TRBV6-5	TRBJ2-7	NA	once	TGTGCCAGCAGTTATGCTAGGGAGCAGTACTTC	CASSYAREQYF
TRBV18	TRBJ2-3	TRBD2	NA	TGTGCCAGCTCACCACTAGCGGGGGGGAGCACAGATACGCAGTATTTT	CASSPLAGGSTDTQYF
TRBV5-1	TRBJ2-1	TRBD2	NA	TGCGCCAGCAGCTTGGCCGGGACTAGCGGCGGTGGTGAGCAGTTCTTC	CASSLAGTSGGGEQFF
TRBV5-4	TRBJ2-3	NA	NA	TGTGCCAGCAGCCCGGGATGGGACACTTACACAGATACGCAGTATTTT	CASSPGWDTYTDTQYF
TRBV2	TRBJ1-3	NA	NA	TGTGCCAGCACCTTGGGGTATGGAAACACCATATATTTT	CASTLGYGNTIYF
TRBV3-1/TRBV3-2	TRBJ1-5	NA	few	TGTGCCAGCAGTAACAGGGAAGATCAGCCCCAGCATTTT	CASSNREDQPQHF
TRBV7-2	TRBJ2-3	TRBD2	once	TGTGCCAGCAGATCCCCTAGCGGGAGAAGAGATACGCAGTATTTT	CASRSPSGRRDTQYF
TRBV3-1/TRBV3-2	TRBJ2-1	NA	once	TGTGCCAGCAGCCCGTGGGGGGCCCACAATGAGCAGTTCTTC	CASSPWGAHNEQFF
TRBV5-4	TRBJ2-7	TRBD2	NA	TGTGCCAGCAGTCCCGCCGGGGGGGAGAAAGAGCAGTACTTC	CASSPAGGEKEQYF
TRBV7-3	TRBJ1-1	NA	NA	TGTGCCAGCAGTGACAGGATGGACACTGAAGCTTTCTTT	CASSDRMDTEAFF
TRBV9	TRBJ2-1	TRBD2	few	TGTGCCAGCGGAGGACCGTACCCTAGCGGGGAGTTCAATGAGCAGTTCTTC	CASGGPYPSGEFNEQFF
TRBV15	TRBJ2-7	NA	NA	TGTGCCACCAGCAGAGGGCCAGGGTCCTACGAGCAGTACTTC	CATSRGPGSYEQYF
TRBV6-5	TRBJ2-7	NA	NA	TGTGCCAGCAGAATTACAGGGGGGGCGTACGAGCAGTACTTC	CASRITGGAYEQYF
TRBV7-9	TRBJ1-1	NA	NA	TGTGCCAGCACGGGGGTGAACACTGAAGCTTTCTTT	CASTGVNTEAFF
TRBV3-1/TRBV3-2	TRBJ1-3	TRBD1	NA	TGTGCCAGCAGCCAAGATCACGGACAGGGGGGAAACACCATATATTTT	CASSQDHGQGGNTIYF
TRBV5-1	TRBJ1-1	TRBD1	NA	TGCGCCAGCAGCCCAAACAGGGGTGATGGCACTGAAGCTTTCTTT	CASSPNRGDGTEAFF
TRBV7-2	TRBJ2-7	TRBD2	NA	TGTGCCAGTCGGGAGGCGGGCTACGAGCAGTACTTC	CASREAGYEQYF